Each of the 21 T cell receptor beta chains below was sequenced from the same sample in a study of CD8 T cells in ankylosing spondylitis. Each CDR3 protein gets one entry after TCRdb re-called the 5' RACE reads with MiXCR. The sample includes just over 300,000 distinct CDR3 sequences, more than 20% of them seen just once. Material: blood, either unsorted or a sorted T cell fraction (not recorded which). Source of these receptors: a female donor with ankylosing spondylitis or in good health (not recorded which).

The chain is built from TRBV20-1 and TRBJ1-2; TRBD1 aligns across 10 bases. Germline loops: CDR1 DFQATT, CDR2 SNEGSKA (reference sequence). Trimming cost V 0 bases and J 6 bases; bases outside gene matches: 7. The CDR3 totals 15 residues. The CDR3 DNA is TGCAGTGCTAGAGAAGGGACAGGGGATTTCAATGGCTACACCTTC. Translation gives CSAREGTGDFNGYTF.

The rearrangement uses TRBV7-8 and TRBJ2-3; 7 positions match TRBD2. This CDR3 is built from 14 residues. The V segment lost 3 bases and the J segment 2 bases; nucleotides outside the gene matches: 2. Germline values: CDR1 SGHVS, CDR2 FQNEAQ. The CDR3 coding sequence is TGTGCCAGCAGCTTGCGGGAGACCACAGATACGCAGTATTTT. It yields the protein CASSLRETTDTQYF.

V usage is TRBV27 and J usage is TRBJ1-2; no clear D gene. Looked up from germline, CDR1 is MNHEY and CDR2 is SMNVEV (reference sequence). Deletions cut 8 bases from V and 4 bases from J, with 26 bases between. This CDR3 contains 17 residues. The CDR3 DNA reads TGTGCCAGCCCTCCCACGGATAGCAGGCGAGTCGGCTATGGCTACACCTTC. Protein: CASPPTDSRRVGYGYTF.

This clonotype came up many times. This sequence joins TRBV10-3 and TRBJ2-1, with D uncertain. Trimming left V 0 bases short and J 12 bases short, with 9 bases between. The CDR3 totals 12 residues. CDR1 and CDR2 from the germline V gene are ENHRY and SYGVKD. Here the CDR3 reads CAISESQSGQFF. In nucleotides, the CDR3 is TGTGCCATCAGTGAGTCCCAGTCGGGGCAGTTCTTC.

This clonotype was recorded only once. The V and J genes are TRBV20-1 and TRBJ2-7; tentatively, D is TRBD2 (6 bases). V lost 6 bases to trimming and J lost 1 base, with 16 bases between them. CDR3 size: 14 residues. The germline V gene has CDR1 DFQATT and CDR2 SNEGSKA (reference sequence). The CDR3: CSATRRARSYEQYF. The CDR3 nucleotides are TGCAGTGCAACCCGGAGGGCTCGTTCCTACGAGCAGTACTTC.

The CDR3 DNA sequence: TGTGCCAGCATCCTCGACTGGGTAGCGGGAGGGGGCGAGCAGTACTTC. Encoded protein: CASILDWVAGGGEQYF. The genes are TRBV7-2 and TRBJ2-7; 11 bases match TRBD2. The CDR3 is 16 amino acids. Germline V gene data show CDR1 as SGHTA and CDR2 as FQGNSA. Trimming removed 7 bases from V and 6 bases from J; junction bases left unmatched: 14.

The chain links TRBV24-1 to TRBJ1-2; 8 bases are shared with TRBD1. The germline gives CDR1 KGHDR, CDR2 SFDVKD. V lost 2 bases to trimming and J lost 2 bases; unmatched junction nucleotides: 12. CDR3 size: 18 residues. CDR3 in DNA: TGTGCCACCAGTGATTCGGGCAGGGGGCCTTACCTCAACTATGGCTACACCTTC. It is translated as CATSDSGRGPYLNYGYTF.

This chain joins TRBV6-2 or TRBV6-3 and TRBJ2-1, with TRBD2 identical over 14 bases. After removal of 5 bases from V and 6 bases from J, the junction contained 9 bases not matched to a gene. The CDR3 sequence is 17 residues long. The germline V gene encodes CDR1 MNHEY and CDR2 SVGEGT. This CDR3 reads CASSSGTSGRWTNEQFF. As DNA, the CDR3 is TGTGCCAGCAGTAGCGGGACTAGCGGGAGATGGACCAATGAGCAGTTCTTC.

The chain uses TRBV7-6 and TRBJ2-1; 13 nucleotides agree with TRBD2. Looked up from germline, CDR1 is SGHVS and CDR2 is FNYEAQ. The CDR3 sequence is 16 residues long. The ends lost 2 bases at V and 5 bases at J; junction bases unmatched: 3. DNA for the CDR3: TGTGCCAGCAGCTTAAGGGGACTAGCGGGAAACAATGAGCAGTTCTTC. It codes for CASSLRGLAGNNEQFF.

This chain joins TRBV28 and TRBJ1-5; D possibly corresponds to TRBD1 (6 bases). There are 16 residues in the CDR3. Trimming removed 5 bases from V and 2 bases from J, with 16 bases in between. Per the germline V gene, CDR1 is MDHEN and CDR2 is SYDVKM. In nucleotides, the CDR3 is TGTGCCAGCAGTCCCCGCGGTGAGGGGGGCAATCAGCCCCAGCATTTT. Its translation: CASSPRGEGGNQPQHF.

The rearrangement uses TRBV12-3 or TRBV12-4 and TRBJ1-2; possible D gene TRBD1, 5 bases. The V and J ends lost 3 bases and 3 bases respectively, with 8 bases between them. The CDR3 is made up of 13 amino acids. DNA of the CDR3: TGTGCCAGCAGTTTGGGGCCACACTATGGCTACACCTTC. It specifies CASSLGPHYGYTF.

This clonotype has more than one count but fewer than ten. The rearrangement links TRBV6-4 to TRBJ1-2; D not certain. V was cut by 0 bases and J by 7 bases, with 12 bases left in between. The CDR3 spans 14 residues. Germline V lookup: CDR1 MRHNA, CDR2 SNTAGT. Here the CDR3 reads CASSDSYRGGGYTF. DNA of the CDR3: TGTGCCAGCAGTGACTCATATAGAGGTGGTGGCTACACCTTC.

V usage is TRBV5-1 and J usage is TRBJ2-3; D is undetermined. Trimming stripped 3 bases from V and 0 bases from J, with 8 bases between. CDR3 size: 14 residues. Germline CDR1 SGHRS, CDR2 YFSETQ. The CDR3 sequence: CASSYSLSTDTQYF. CDR3 sequence (DNA): TGCGCCAGCAGCTACAGTCTAAGCACAGATACGCAGTATTTT.

This clonotype showed up just a few times. The DNA for the CDR3 is TGCAGTGCTACCGGGACGGTAAACACCGGGGAGCTGTTTTTT. Translating gives CSATGTVNTGELFF. This chain joins TRBV20-1 and TRBJ2-2; D assignment may be TRBD1 or TRBD2 (5 bases each). This CDR3 spans 14 amino acids. Trimming took off 4 bases at V and 2 bases at J, with 11 bases between the two ends. Per the germline V gene, CDR1 is DFQATT and CDR2 is SNEGSKA (reference sequence).

The chain has TRBV6-5 and TRBJ1-5; no firm D call. The CDR3 runs 13 residues. The ends were cut back, 0 bases at V and 6 bases at J, with 6 bases in the middle. Per germline, CDR1 MNHEY and CDR2 SVGAGI. This chain's CDR3 is CASSYSTAQPQHF. The CDR3 coding sequence is TGTGCCAGCAGTTACTCGACGGCTCAGCCCCAGCATTTT.

This clonotype was counted at least ten times. The chain carries TRBV7-2 and TRBJ2-4, with D possibly being TRBD2 (6 bases). Germline assignment: CDR1 SGHTA and CDR2 FQGNSA. The V end was cut by 5 bases, the J end by 0 bases, with 11 bases between. The CDR3 has 15 residues. CDR3 residues: CASSPRELAKNIQYF. For the CDR3, the DNA is TGTGCCAGCAGCCCCCGGGAGTTAGCCAAAAACATTCAGTACTTC. Based on the CDR3 plus reference TRBV7-2 and TRBJ2-4, the full variable domain is GAGVSQSPSNKVTEKGKDVELRCDPISGHTALYWYRQSLGQGLEFLIYFQGNSAPDKSGLPSDRFSAERTGGSVSTLTIQRTQQEDSAVYLCASSPRELAKNIQYFGAGTRLSVL.

This CDR3 is CASSYSPPTSSNQPQHF. CDR3 DNA sequence: TGTGCCAGCAGTTACTCCCCCCCGACAAGTAGCAATCAGCCCCAGCATTTT. V gene TRBV6-5 combines with J gene TRBJ1-5; no clear D. Germline V CDR1 and CDR2: MNHEY, SVGAGI. V was cut by 0 bases and J by 0 bases, with 12 bases left in between. This CDR3 has 17 amino acids.

The rearrangement uses TRBV7-2 and TRBJ2-1, with TRBD1 matching 8 bases. Germline CDR1 is SGHTA and CDR2 is FQGNSA. There are 15 residues in the CDR3. V lost 1 base to trimming and J lost 10 bases; unmatched junction nucleotides: 9. The CDR3 here is CASSLVGDRSQEQFF. The CDR3 nucleotides read TGTGCCAGCAGCTTAGTGGGGGACAGGTCCCAGGAGCAGTTCTTC.

This clonotype came up many times. The rearrangement links TRBV11-2 to TRBJ2-3; D is possibly TRBD2 (6 bases). CDR1 and CDR2 from the germline V gene are SGHAT and FQNNGV. Between the trimmed V and J ends, which lost 1 base and 6 bases, there was a span of 8 bases. This CDR3 is 13 amino acids long. The CDR3 loop reads CASSLAGVDTQYF. Written as DNA, the CDR3 is TGTGCCAGCAGCTTAGCGGGAGTGGATACGCAGTATTTT.

This clonotype has only a few counts. J is TRBJ1-1 and V is TRBV12-3 or TRBV12-4; perhaps TRBD1 as D (5 bases). The CDR3 length is 14 residues. Trimming pared 2 bases from V and 4 bases from J, leaving 11 bases between. CDR3 nucleotide sequence: TGTGCCAGCAGTTTAAACCGCAGGGCCACTGAAGCTTTCTTT. Its translation is CASSLNRRATEAFF.

This clonotype was seen a few times. The V gene is TRBV7-9, the J gene TRBJ1-2; possible D gene TRBD1, 6 bases. V was cut by 5 bases and J by 6 bases, with 16 bases left in between. Looked up from germline, CDR1 is SEHNR and CDR2 is FQNEAQ (reference sequence). The CDR3 has 14 amino acids. DNA for the CDR3: TGTGCCAGCAGCCCACAGGGAAGGGAAAATGGCTACACCTTC. It yields the protein CASSPQGRENGYTF.